This entry describes one TCR beta chain. The antigen remains undetermined. Sequencing used immunoSEQ multiplex PCR; TCRdb keeps in-frame clones, though not all of them. This sample yields some 86,000 clones, of which about 90% are seen a single time; about 0.3% belongs to the top ten. This sample is part of a study of OX40 agonist ivuxolimab in advanced cancers. As for the study in general: Checkpoint inhibitors had been given previously to approximately 40% of patients.

The CDR3 has 14 amino acids. V lost 3 bases to trimming and J lost 1 base, with 7 bases between them. CDR1 is MNHEY, CDR2 SMNVEV, per germline (reference sequence). Findings and caveats of the study: Partial responders at 0.1-3.0 mg/kg showed near-lowest clonal expansion. Fewer expanded clones were found on average in CD4+ than in CD8+ T cells.

This specimen was CD4+ or CD8+ T cells sorted from blood, taken in a trial of the OX40 agonist ivuxolimab. This sequence was found in an adult with an advanced solid tumor such as melanoma, head and neck, liver or kidney cancer. The J gene is TRBJ1-5, the V gene TRBV27; weak D call: TRBD1 (6 bases). The DNA for the CDR3 is TGTGCCAGCAGTTTCAGGGGAAGCAATCAGCCCCAGCATTTT. It is translated as CASSFRGSNQPQHF.